Sequencing of this TCR beta chain was carried out in a study of cytomegalovirus exposure and HLA in healthy donors. The PCR employed 60 Vbeta primers together with 13 Jbeta primers. Generated by immunoSEQ multiplex PCR, the TCRdb table keeps only in-frame clones and is missing some. Here the sample spans 130,000 or so clones, about 77% being singletons. Germline V gives CDR1 SNHLY, CDR2 FYNNEI. The CDR3 covers 15 residues. The V segment lost 7 bases and the J segment 0 bases; nucleotides outside the gene matches: 8. While unrecorded immune exposures were likely, the donors were nominally healthy when sampled.

Sequencing was carried out using PBMCs. This chain uses TRBV2 with TRBJ1-2, with 7 nucleotides matching TRBD1. The receptor comes from a female donor in good health and CMV-seronegative. The CDR3 sequence is CASITGQIANYGYTF. The DNA for the CDR3 is TGTGCCAGCATTACGGGACAGATAGCTAACTATGGCTACACCTTC.